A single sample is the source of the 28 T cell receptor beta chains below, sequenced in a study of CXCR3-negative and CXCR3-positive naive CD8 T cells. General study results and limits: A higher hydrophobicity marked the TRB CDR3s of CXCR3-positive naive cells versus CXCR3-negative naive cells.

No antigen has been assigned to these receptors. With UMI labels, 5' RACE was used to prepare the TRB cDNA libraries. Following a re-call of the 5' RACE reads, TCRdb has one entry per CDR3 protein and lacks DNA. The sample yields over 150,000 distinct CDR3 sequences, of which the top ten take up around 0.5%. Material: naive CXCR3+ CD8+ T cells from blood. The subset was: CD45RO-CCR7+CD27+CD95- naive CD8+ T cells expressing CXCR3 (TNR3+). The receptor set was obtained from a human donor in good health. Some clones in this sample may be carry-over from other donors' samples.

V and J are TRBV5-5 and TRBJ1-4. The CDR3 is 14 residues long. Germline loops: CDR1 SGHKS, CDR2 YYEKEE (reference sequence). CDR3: CASSYRWDNEKLFF.

The CDR3 region is CASSLRGGGYQPQHF. The rearrangement joins TRBV27 to TRBJ1-5; absent DNA, TCRdb's TRBD1 call cannot be checked. This CDR3 comprises 15 residues. Germline V gives CDR1 MNHEY, CDR2 SMNVEV (reference sequence).

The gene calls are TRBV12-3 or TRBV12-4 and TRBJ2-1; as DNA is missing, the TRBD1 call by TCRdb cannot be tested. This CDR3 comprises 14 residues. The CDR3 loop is CAARVGSPYNEQFF.

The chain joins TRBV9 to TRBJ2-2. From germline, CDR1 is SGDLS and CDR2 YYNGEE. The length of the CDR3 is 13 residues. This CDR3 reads CASSVMNTGELFF.

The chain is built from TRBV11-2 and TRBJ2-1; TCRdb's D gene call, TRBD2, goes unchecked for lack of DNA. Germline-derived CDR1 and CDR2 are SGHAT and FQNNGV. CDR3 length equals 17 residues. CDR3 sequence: CASSLDRGTSGGRKQFF. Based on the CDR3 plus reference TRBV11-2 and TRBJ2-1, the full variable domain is EAGVAQSPRYKIIEKRQSVAFWCNPISGHATLYWYQQILGQGPKLLIQFQNNGVVDDSQLPKDRFSAERLKGVDSTLKIQPAKLEDSAVYLCASSLDRGTSGGRKQFFGPGTRLTVL.

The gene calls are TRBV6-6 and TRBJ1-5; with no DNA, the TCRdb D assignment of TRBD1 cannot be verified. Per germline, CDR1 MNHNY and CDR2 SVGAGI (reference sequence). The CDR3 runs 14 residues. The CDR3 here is CASSYPGVEQPQHF.

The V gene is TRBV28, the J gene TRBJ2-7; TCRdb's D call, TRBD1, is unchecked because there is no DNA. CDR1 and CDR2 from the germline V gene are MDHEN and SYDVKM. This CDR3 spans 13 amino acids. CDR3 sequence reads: CASERGQGYEQYF.

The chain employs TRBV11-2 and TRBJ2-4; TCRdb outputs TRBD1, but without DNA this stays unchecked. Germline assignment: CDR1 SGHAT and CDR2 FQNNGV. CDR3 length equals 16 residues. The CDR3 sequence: CASSYPTGLAKNIQYF.

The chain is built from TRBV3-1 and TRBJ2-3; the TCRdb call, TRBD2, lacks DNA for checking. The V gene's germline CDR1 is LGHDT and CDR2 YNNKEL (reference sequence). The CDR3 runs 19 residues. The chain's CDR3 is CASSQAGTSGDTNTDTQYF.

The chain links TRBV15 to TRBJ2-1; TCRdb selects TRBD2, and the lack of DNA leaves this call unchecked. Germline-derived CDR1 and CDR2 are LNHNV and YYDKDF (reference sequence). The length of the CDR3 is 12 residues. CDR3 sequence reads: CATSTGDGEQFF.

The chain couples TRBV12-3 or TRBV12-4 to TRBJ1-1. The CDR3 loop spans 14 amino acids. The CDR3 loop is CASSAGTQLTEAFF.

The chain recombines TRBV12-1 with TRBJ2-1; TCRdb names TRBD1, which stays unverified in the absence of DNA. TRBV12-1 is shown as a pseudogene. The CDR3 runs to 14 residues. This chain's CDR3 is CASSSYGQYNEQFF.

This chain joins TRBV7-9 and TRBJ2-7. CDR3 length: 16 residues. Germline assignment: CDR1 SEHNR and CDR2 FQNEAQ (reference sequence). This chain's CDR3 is CASPPNLISSGYEQYF.

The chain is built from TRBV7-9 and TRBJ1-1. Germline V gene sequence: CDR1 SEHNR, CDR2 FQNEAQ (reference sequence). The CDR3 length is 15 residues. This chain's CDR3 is CASSWEETGNTEAFF.

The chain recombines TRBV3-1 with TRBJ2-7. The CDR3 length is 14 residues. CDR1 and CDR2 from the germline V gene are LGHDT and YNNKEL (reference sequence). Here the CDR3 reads CASSQEFRFYEQYF.

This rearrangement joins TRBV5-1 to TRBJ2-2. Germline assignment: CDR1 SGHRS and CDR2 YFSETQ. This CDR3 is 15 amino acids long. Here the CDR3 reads CASSFWGSNTGELFF.

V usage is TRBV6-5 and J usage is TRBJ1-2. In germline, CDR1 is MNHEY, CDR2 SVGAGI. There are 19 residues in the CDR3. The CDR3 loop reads CASKAQGSLPRKLKLGYTF.

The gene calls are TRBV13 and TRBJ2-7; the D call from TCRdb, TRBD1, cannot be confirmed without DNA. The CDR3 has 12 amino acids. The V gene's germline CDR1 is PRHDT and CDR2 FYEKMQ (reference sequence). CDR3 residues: CASSWNRDEQYF.

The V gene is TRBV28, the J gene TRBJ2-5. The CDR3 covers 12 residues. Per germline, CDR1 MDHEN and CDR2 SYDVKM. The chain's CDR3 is CASSFEVETQYF.

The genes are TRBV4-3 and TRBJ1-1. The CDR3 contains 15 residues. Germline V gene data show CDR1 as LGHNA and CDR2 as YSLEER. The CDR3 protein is CASSQEDDLNTEAFF.

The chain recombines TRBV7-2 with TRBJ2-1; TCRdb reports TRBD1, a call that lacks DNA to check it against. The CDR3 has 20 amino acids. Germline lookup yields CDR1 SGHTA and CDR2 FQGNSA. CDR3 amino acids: CASSQTPPGQLASSYNEQFF.

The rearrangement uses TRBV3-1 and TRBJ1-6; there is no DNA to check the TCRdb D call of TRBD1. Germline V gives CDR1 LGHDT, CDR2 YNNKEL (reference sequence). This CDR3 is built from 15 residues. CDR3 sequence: CASSERGNYNSPLHF.

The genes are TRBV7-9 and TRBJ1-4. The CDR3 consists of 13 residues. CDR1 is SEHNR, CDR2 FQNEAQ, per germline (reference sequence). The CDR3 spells CASSLAGIEKLFF.

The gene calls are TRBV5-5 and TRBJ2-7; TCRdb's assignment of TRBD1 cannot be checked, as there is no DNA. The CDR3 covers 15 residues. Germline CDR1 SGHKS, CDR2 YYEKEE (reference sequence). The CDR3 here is CASSLVQGLVDEQYF.

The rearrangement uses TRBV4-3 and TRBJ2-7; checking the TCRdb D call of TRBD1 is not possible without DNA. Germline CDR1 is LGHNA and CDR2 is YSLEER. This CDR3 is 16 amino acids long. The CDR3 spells CASSQDRAGIAYEQYF.

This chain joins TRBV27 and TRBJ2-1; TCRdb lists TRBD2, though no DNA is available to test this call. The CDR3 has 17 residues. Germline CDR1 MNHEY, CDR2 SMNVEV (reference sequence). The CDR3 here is CASSPTPSGRIVYEQFF.

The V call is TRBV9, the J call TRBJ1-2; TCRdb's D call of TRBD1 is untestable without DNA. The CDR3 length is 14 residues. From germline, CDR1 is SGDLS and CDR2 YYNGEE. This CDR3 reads CASSNSTGNYGYTF.

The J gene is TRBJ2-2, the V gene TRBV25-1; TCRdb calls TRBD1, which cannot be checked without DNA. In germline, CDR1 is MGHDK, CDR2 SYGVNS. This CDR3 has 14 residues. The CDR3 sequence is CASSERGRNGELFF.